A single sample gave rise to the 11 T cell receptor beta chains below, sequenced in a study of shared clonotypes between healthy human individuals. Repertoires were generated with immunoSEQ multiplex PCR, while TCRdb's copy carries only in-frame clones and drops some. The profile shows 2 million to 2.5 million clones, 80% to 95% of them singletons. Source material: naive CD4+ T cells from PBMCs. Subset described: CD45RA+ positively selected. The origin of the receptors is a man between 18 and 35 years old in good health. Some clones in this sample may be carry-over from other donors' samples.

This sequence joins TRBV5-4 and TRBJ2-3; D gene unclear. Trimming took 3 bases from V and 3 from J, leaving 14 bases between them. The V gene's germline CDR1 is SGHNT and CDR2 YYREEE (reference sequence). This CDR3 is built from 15 residues. CDR3 protein: CASSSAEKGTDTQYF. In nucleotides, the CDR3 is TGTGCCAGCAGCTCCGCAGAAAAAGGAACAGATACGCAGTATTTT.

V gene TRBV29-1 combines with J gene TRBJ1-2; tentative D call: TRBD1 (6 bases). CDR1 is SQVTM and CDR2 is ANQGSEA in the germline V gene. This CDR3 spans 13 amino acids. Deletions cut 5 bases from V and 6 bases from J, with 16 bases between. CDR3 protein: CSVQQGKRNGYTF. The CDR3 bases are TGCAGCGTTCAACAGGGTAAACGGAATGGCTACACCTTC.

The J gene is TRBJ2-7, the V gene TRBV5-6; D unresolved. The germline V gene encodes CDR1 SGHDT and CDR2 YYEEEE. The CDR3 is 14 residues long. The V and J ends lost 3 bases and 0 bases respectively, with 10 bases between them. The CDR3 DNA follows: TGTGCCAGCAGCTCCTTTGGCATCTCCTACGAGCAGTACTTC. Encoded protein: CASSSFGISYEQYF.

Comments on this clone: At the DNA level, this CDR3 is encoded by other sequences in the same sample as well. The chain has TRBV9 and TRBJ1-2; TRBD1 aligns across 8 bases. V gave up 4 bases and J gave up 2 bases; unmatched junction bases: 4. The CDR3 covers 14 residues. Germline values: CDR1 SGDLS, CDR2 YYNGEE. In DNA form, the CDR3 reads TGTGCCAGCAGCCCGCGGACAGGGAACTATGGCTACACCTTC. As protein: CASSPRTGNYGYTF.

The V and J genes are TRBV28 and TRBJ2-4; perhaps TRBD1 as D (6 bases). V lost 7 bases to trimming and J lost 0 bases, with 19 bases between them. The germline gives CDR1 MDHEN, CDR2 SYDVKM. The CDR3 covers 17 residues. CDR3 amino acids: CASIPLTGSGAKNIQYF. The CDR3 DNA reads TGTGCCAGCATTCCCCTAACAGGGTCGGGAGCCAAAAACATTCAGTACTTC.

The gene calls are TRBV4-1 and TRBJ2-1; D is unresolved. V gave up 2 bases and J gave up 10 bases, with 12 bases separating them. The V gene's germline CDR1 is MGHRA and CDR2 YSYEKL. The CDR3 consists of 13 residues. The CDR3 protein is CASSQWTQTEQFF. The DNA of the CDR3 is TGCGCCAGCAGCCAATGGACCCAAACGGAGCAGTTCTTC.

This chain uses TRBV9 with TRBJ2-2, with D possibly called TRBD1 or TRBD2 (6 bases each). This CDR3 region has 16 residues. The V gene lost 0 bases and the J gene lost 5 bases, with 14 bases spanning the gap. In germline, CDR1 is SGDLS, CDR2 YYNGEE. The CDR3: CASSVVGGMLTGELFF. CDR3 DNA sequence: TGTGCCAGCAGCGTAGTAGGGGGGATGCTAACCGGGGAGCTGTTTTTT.

The chain combines TRBV7-9 with TRBJ2-1, with 12 nucleotides matching TRBD1. Germline assignment: CDR1 SEHNR and CDR2 FQNEAQ (reference sequence). There are 12 residues in the CDR3. V lost 3 bases and J lost 15; bases outside the gene matches: 3. CDR3 DNA sequence: TGTGCCAGCAGCTTTGGGACAGGGGGCCCGTTCTTC. It codes for CASSFGTGGPFF.

The rearrangement uses TRBV28 and TRBJ1-5, with 9 bases aligning to TRBD1. There are 16 residues in the CDR3. Germline values: CDR1 MDHEN, CDR2 SYDVKM. V shed 5 bases, J shed 3 bases, and the junction held 8 bases outside the gene matches. CDR3 coding DNA: TGTGCCAGCAGTCCACCCGGGACAGGGTACAATCAGCCCCAGCATTTT. Translated, it gives CASSPPGTGYNQPQHF. Combining the CDR3 with reference TRBV28 and TRBJ1-5 gives the whole variable domain DVKVTQSSRYLVKRTGEKVFLECVQDMDHENMFWYRQDPGLGLRLIYFSYDVKMKEKGDIPEGYSVSREKKERFSLILESASTNQTSMYLCASSPPGTGYNQPQHFGDGTRLSIL.

Comments on this clone: In the same sample, other DNA sequences code for this CDR3. The rearrangement links TRBV28 to TRBJ1-2, with D unclear. The CDR3 sequence is 14 residues long. From germline, CDR1 is MDHEN and CDR2 SYDVKM. Trimming removed 2 bases from V and 0 bases from J, with 7 bases in between. CDR3 coding DNA: TGTGCCAGCAGTTTAGGCATTGCTAACTATGGCTACACCTTC. Encoded protein: CASSLGIANYGYTF.

This chain connects TRBV5-1 to TRBJ2-1; the D gene is possibly TRBD2 (7 bases). The CDR3 covers 13 residues. V gave up 4 bases and J gave up 9 bases, with 14 bases separating them. The germline V gene has CDR1 SGHRS and CDR2 YFSETQ. CDR3 in amino acids: CASSPQGGGEQFF. CDR3 nucleotide sequence: TGCGCCAGCAGCCCGCAAGGGGGGGGTGAGCAGTTCTTC.